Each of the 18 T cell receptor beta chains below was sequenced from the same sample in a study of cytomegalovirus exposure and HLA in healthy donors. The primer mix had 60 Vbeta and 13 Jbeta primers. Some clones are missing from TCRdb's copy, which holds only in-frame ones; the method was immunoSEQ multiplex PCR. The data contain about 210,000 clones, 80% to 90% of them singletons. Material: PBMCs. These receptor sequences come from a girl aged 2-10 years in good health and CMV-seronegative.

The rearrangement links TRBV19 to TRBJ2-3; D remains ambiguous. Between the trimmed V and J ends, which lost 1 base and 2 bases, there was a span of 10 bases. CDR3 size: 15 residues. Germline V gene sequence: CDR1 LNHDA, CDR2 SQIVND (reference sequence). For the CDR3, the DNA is TGTGCCAGTAGTATAGGGGCCAGCTTCACAGATACGCAGTATTTT. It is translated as CASSIGASFTDTQYF.

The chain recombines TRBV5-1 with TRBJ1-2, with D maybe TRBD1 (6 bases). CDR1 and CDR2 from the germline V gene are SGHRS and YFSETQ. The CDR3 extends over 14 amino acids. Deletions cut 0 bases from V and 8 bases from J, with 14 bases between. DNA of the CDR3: TGCGCCAGCAGCTTGGACAGGGAAGTCGACGGCTACACCTTC. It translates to CASSLDREVDGYTF. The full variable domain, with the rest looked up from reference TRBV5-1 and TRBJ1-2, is KAGVTQTPRYLIKTRGQQVTLSCSPISGHRSVSWYQQTPGQGLQFLFEYFSETQRNKGNFPGRFSGRQFSNSRSEMNVSTLELGDSALYLCASSLDREVDGYTFGSGTRLTVV.

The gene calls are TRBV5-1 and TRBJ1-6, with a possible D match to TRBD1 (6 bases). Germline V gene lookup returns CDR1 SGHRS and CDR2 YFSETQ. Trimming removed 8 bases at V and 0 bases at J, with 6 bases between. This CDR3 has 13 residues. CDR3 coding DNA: TGCGCCAGGGACAGCTCCTATAATTCACCCCTCCACTTT. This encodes CARDSSYNSPLHF.

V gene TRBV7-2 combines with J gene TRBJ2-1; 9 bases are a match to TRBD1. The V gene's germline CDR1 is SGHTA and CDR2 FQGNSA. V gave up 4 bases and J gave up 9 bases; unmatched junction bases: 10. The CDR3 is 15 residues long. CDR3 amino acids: CASSSRGQGRLEQFF. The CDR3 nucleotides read TGTGCCAGCAGCTCCCGGGGACAGGGCAGACTTGAGCAGTTCTTC.

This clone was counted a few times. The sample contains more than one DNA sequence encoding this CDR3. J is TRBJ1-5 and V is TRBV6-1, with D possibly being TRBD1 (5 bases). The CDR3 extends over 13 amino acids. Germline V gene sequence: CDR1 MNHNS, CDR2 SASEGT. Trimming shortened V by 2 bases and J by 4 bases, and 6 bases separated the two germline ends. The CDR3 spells CASSERGNQPQHF. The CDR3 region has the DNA TGTGCCAGCAGTGAAAGGGGTAATCAGCCCCAGCATTTT.

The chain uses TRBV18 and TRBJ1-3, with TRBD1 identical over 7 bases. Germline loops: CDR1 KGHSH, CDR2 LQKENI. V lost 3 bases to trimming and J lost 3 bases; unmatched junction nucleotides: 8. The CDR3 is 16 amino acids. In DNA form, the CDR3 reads TGTGCCAGCTCACCTATCACAGGGGTTGGTGGAAACACCATATATTTT. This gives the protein CASSPITGVGGNTIYF.

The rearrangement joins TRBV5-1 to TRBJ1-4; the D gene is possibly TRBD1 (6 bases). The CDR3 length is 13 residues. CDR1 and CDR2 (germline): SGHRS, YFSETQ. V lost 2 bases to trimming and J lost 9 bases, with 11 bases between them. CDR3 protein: CASSFGGEQKLFF. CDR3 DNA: TGCGCCAGCAGCTTTGGGGGCGAGCAAAAACTGTTTTTT.

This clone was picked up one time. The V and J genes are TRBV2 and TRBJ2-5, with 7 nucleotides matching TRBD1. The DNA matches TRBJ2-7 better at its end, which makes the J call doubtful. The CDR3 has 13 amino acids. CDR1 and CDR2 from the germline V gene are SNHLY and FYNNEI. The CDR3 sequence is CASGRDREYEQYF. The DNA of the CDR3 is TGTGCCAGCGGAAGAGACAGGGAATACGAGCAGTACTTC.

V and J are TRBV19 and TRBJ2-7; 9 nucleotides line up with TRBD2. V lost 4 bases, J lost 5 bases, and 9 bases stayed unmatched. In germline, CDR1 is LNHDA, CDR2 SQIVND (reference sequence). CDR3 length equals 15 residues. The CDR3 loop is CASSTTGTSFHEQYF. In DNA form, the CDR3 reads TGTGCCAGTAGTACAACCGGGACTAGCTTTCACGAGCAGTACTTC.

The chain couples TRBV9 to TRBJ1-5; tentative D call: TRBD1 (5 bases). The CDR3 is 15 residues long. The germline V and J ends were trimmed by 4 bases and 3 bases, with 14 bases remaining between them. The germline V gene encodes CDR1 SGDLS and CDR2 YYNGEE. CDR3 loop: CASSFPDNINQPQHF. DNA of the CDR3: TGTGCCAGCAGCTTCCCGGACAACATCAATCAGCCCCAGCATTTT.

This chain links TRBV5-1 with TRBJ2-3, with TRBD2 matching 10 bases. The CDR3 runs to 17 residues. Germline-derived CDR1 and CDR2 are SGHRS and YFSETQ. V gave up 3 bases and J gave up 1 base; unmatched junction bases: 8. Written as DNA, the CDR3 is TGCGCCAGCAGCTCGAGGATCAGCGGGGGGGGCACAGATACGCAGTATTTT. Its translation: CASSSRISGGGTDTQYF.

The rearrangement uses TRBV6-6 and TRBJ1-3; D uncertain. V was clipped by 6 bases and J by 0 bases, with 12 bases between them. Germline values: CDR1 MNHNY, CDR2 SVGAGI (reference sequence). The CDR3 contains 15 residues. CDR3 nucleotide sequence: TGTGCCAGCAGGATAGATTTGCTCTCTGGAAACACCATATATTTT. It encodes CASRIDLLSGNTIYF.

The CDR3 loop reads CASSLAGGWQPQHF. In DNA form, the CDR3 reads TGTGCCAGCAGCTTGGCAGGGGGCTGGCAGCCCCAGCATTTT. This chain joins TRBV5-6 and TRBJ1-5; 8 positions agree with TRBD1. V lost 0 bases, J lost 7 bases, and 3 bases stayed unmatched. The CDR3 loop spans 14 amino acids. The germline gives CDR1 SGHDT, CDR2 YYEEEE.

The CDR3 spells CASSLDWGLAENEQFF. Here the CDR3 DNA reads TGTGCCAGCAGCTTAGATTGGGGACTAGCAGAGAATGAGCAGTTCTTC. V gene TRBV11-2 combines with J gene TRBJ2-1; the match to TRBD2 covers 9 bases. V was clipped by 0 bases and J by 7 bases; unmatched bases: 7. The CDR3 runs 16 residues. Germline values: CDR1 SGHAT, CDR2 FQNNGV.

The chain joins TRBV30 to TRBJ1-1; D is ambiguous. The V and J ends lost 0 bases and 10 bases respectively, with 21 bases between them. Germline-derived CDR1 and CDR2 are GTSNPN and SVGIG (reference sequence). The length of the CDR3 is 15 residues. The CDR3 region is CAWSVRLRDGGRAFF. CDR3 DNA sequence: TGTGCCTGGAGTGTCCGTCTGAGGGATGGAGGGAGAGCTTTCTTT.

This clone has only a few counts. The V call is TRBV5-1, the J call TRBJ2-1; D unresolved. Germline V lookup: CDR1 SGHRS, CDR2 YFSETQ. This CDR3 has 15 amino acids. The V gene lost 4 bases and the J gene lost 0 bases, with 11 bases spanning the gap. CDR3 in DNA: TGCGCCAGCAGCCCGTCTGGTAGCTCCTACAATGAGCAGTTCTTC. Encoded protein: CASSPSGSSYNEQFF.

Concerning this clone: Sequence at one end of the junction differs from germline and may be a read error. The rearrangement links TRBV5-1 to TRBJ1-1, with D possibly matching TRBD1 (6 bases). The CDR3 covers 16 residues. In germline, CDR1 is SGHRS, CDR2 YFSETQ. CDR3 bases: TGCGCCAGCAGCAGGGGAGACAGGCTCATGAACCCTGAAGCTTTCTTT. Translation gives CASSRGDRLMNPEAFF.

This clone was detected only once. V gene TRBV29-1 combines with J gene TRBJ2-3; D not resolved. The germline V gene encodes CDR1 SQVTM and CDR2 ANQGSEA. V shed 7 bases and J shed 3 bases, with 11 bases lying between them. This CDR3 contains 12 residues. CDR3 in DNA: TGCAGCGCACAACCAGGAACAGATACGCAGTATTTT. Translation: CSAQPGTDTQYF.